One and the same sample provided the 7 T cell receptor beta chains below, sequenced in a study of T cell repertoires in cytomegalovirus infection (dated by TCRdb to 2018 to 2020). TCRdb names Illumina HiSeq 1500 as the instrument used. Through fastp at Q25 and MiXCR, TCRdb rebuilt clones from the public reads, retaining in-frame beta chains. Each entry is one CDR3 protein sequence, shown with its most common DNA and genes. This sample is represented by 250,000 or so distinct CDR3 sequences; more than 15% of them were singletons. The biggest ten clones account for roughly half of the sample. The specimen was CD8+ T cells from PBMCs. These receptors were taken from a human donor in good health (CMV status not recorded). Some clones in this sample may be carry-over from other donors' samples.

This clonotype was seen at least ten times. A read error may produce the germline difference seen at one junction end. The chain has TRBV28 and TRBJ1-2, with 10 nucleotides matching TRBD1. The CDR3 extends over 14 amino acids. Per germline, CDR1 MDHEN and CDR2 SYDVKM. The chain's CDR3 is CASSLAGQGTGQLF. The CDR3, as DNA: TGTGCCAGCAGTTTGGCGGGACAGGGGACGGGGCAGCTGTTC.

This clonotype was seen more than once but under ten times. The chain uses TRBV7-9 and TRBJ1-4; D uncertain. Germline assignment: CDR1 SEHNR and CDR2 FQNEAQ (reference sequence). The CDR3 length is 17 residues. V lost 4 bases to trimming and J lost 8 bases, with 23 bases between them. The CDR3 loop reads CASSSARGPWNEEKLFF. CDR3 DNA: TGTGCCAGCAGCTCAGCCCGCGGGCCATGGAACGAGGAAAAACTGTTTTTT.

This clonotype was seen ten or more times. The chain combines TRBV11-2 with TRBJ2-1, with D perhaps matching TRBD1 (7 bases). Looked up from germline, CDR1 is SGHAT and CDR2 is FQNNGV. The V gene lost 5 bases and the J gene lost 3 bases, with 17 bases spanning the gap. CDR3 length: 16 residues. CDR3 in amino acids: CASSARAGGIYNEQFF. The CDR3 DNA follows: TGTGCCAGCAGCGCCCGCGCAGGGGGGATCTACAATGAGCAGTTCTTC.

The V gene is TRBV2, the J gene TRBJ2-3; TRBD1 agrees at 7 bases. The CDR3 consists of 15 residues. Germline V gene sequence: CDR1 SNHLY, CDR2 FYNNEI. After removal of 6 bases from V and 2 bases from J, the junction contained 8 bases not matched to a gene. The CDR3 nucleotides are TGTGCCAGCAGCACCGGGACAGAGATCACAGATACGCAGTATTTT. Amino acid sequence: CASSTGTEITDTQYF.

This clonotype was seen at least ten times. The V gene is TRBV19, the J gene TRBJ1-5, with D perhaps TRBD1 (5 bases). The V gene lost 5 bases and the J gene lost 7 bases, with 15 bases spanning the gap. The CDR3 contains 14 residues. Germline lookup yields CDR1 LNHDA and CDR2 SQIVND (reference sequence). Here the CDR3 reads CASSSGLWDQPQHF. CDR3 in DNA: TGTGCCAGTAGTTCGGGACTTTGGGACCAGCCCCAGCATTTT.

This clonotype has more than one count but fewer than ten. The CDR3 spells CASSQDLGGGYNEQFF. CDR3 nucleotides: TGCGCCAGCAGCCAAGATCTGGGCGGGGGATACAATGAGCAGTTCTTC. This chain joins TRBV4-1 and TRBJ2-1, with TRBD2 matching over 7 bases. Losses at the gene ends were 0 bases for V and 4 bases for J; bases not matched to a gene: 6. Germline-derived CDR1 and CDR2 are MGHRA and YSYEKL. CDR3 size: 16 residues.

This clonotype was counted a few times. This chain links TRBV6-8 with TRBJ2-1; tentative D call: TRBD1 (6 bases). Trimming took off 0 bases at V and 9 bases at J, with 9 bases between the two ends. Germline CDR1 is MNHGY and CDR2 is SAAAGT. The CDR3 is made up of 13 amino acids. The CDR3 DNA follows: TGTGCCAGCAGTTACTCGGGGGCGAGTGAGCAGTTCTTC. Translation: CASSYSGASEQFF.